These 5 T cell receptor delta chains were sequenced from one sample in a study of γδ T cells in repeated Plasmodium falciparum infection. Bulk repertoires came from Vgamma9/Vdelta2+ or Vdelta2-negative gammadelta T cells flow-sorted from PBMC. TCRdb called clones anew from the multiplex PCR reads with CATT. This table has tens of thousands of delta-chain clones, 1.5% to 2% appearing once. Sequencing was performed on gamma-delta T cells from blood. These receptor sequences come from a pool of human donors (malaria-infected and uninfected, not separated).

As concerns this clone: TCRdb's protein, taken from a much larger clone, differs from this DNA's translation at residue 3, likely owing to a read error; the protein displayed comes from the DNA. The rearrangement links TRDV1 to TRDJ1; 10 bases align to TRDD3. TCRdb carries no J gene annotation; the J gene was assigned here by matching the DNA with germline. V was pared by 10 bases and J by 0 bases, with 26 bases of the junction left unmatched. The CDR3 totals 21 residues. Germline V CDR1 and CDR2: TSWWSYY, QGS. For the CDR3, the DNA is TGTGCTCCTGGATTCAGGCCTTCTTTCATTACTGGGGGATTCGACACCGATAAACTCATCTTT. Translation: CAPGFRPSFITGGFDTDKLIF.

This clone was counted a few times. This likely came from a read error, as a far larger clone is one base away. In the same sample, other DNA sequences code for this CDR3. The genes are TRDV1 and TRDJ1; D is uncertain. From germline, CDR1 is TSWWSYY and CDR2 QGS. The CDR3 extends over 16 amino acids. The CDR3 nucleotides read TGTGCTCTTGGGGAAATCCGTCAGGGGTACACCGATAAACTCATCTTC. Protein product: CALGEIRQGYTDKLIF.

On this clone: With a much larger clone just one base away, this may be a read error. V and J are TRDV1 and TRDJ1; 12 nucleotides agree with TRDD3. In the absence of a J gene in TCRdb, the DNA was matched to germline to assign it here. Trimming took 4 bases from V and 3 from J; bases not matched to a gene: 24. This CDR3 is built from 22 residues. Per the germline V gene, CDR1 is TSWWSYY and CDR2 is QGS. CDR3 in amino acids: CALGGLTRTTYWGIHVPDKLIF. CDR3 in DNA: TGTGCTCTTGGGGGACTAACCCGTACGACTTACTGGGGGATACATGTCCCCGATAAACTCATCTTT.

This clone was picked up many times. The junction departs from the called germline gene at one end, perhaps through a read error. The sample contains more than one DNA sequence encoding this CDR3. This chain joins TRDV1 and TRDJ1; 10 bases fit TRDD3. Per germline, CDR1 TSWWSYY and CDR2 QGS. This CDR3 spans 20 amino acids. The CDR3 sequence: CALGVKYWGIPPPGPDKLIF. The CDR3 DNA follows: TGTGCTCTTGGGGTCAAGTACTGGGGGATCCCTCCTCCTGGCCCCGATAAACTCATCTTC.

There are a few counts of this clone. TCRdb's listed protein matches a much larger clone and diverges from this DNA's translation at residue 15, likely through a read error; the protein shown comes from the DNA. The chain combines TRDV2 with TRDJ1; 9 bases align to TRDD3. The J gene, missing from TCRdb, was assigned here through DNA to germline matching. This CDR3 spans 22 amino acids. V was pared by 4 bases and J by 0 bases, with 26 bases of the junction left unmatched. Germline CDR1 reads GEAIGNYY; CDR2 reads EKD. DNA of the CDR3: TGTGCCTGTGATAAACGCCCTCGTCGGGGGGATACCCCAAACGCGTACACCGATAAACTCATCTTT. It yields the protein CACDKRPRRGDTPNAYTDKLIF.